Here is one TCR beta chain with its context. Its cognate antigen is unknown. The sample belongs to a study of CD8 T cells in ankylosing spondylitis. Points from the study as a whole: Roughly eight highly homologous variants made up a TCR beta motif that seemed to typify ankylosing spondylitis blood. CD8+ disease-linked clones were present at relatively low frequencies in blood.

A single record per CDR3 protein comes from TCRdb applying MiXCR to the 5' RACE reads. The sample yields more than 300,000 distinct CDR3 sequences, approximately 8% seen once. From germline, CDR1 is LNHNV and CDR2 YYDKDF (reference sequence). V was pared by 3 bases and J by 7 bases, with 10 bases between. The CDR3 length is 13 residues. The sample comprised blood, either unsorted or a sorted T cell fraction (not recorded which). This chain joins TRBV15 and TRBJ2-1, with D uncertain. This TCR came from a male donor with ankylosing spondylitis. The CDR3 DNA reads TGTGCCACCAGCAGGGCGAATTTAAATGAGCAGTTCTTC. Its protein is CATSRANLNEQFF.